These T cell receptor beta chains were read from a single sample in a study of T cell responses to AZD1222 COVID-19 vaccine. Libraries were prepared by immunoSEQ multiplex PCR; TCRdb keeps only in-frame clonotypes and omits some of them. The sample has about 120,000 clones; around 91% are singletons. Here the sequenced sample was peripheral blood, taken on day 0 of AZD1222 vaccination. The receptors here all came from an adult in good health. The CDR3 runs from the conserved cysteine through the conserved F or W. A D gene is named only where the DNA matches it firmly. The listing skips clone size in some rows; elsewhere it reads once, few, many or a size class.

CDR3: CASSPGGQGVNEQFF
DNA: TGCGCCAGCAGCCCAGGGGGACAGGGGGTCAATGAGCAGTTCTTC
D: TRBD1
V: TRBV4-3
size: NA
J: TRBJ2-1

CDR3: CASSLEFQGGNSPLHF
DNA: TGCGCCAGCAGCTTGGAGTTCCAGGGTGGAAATTCACCCCTCCACTTT
D: NA
V: TRBV5-1
size: NA
J: TRBJ1-6

CDR3: CASRDSPNEKLFF
DNA: TGTGCCAGCCGGGACAGCCCTAATGAAAAACTGTTTTTT
D: TRBD1
V: TRBV18
size: few
J: TRBJ1-4

CDR3: CASWGGGDNEQFF
DNA: TGTGCCAGCTGGGGCGGGGGGGACAATGAGCAGTTCTTC
D: TRBD2
V: TRBV6-5
size: once
J: TRBJ2-1

CDR3: CASSPMGRKNTGELFF
DNA: TGTGCCAGCTCACCGATGGGACGGAAGAACACCGGGGAGCTGTTTTTT
D: NA
V: TRBV18
size: NA
J: TRBJ2-2

CDR3: CASSQGFRAGDSPLHF
DNA: TGTGCCAGCAGCCAAGGATTTCGGGCAGGGGATTCACCCCTCCACTTT
D: NA
V: TRBV3-1/TRBV3-2
size: NA
J: TRBJ1-6

CDR3: CASSYPDTQYF
DNA: TGTGCCAGCAGTTACCCCGATACGCAGTATTTT
D: NA
V: TRBV6-2/TRBV6-3
size: NA
J: TRBJ2-3

CDR3: CASSRWRQGAGTDTQYF
DNA: TGTGCCAGTAGTAGATGGAGACAGGGGGCCGGCACAGATACGCAGTATTTT
D: TRBD1
V: TRBV19
size: NA
J: TRBJ2-3

CDR3: CASSQGSGNEKLFF
DNA: TGTGCCAGCAGCCAGGGATCGGGGAATGAAAAACTGTTTTTT
D: NA
V: TRBV9
size: NA
J: TRBJ1-4

CDR3: CASSPDNEQFF
DNA: TGTGCCAGCAGCCCGGACAATGAGCAGTTCTTC
D: NA
V: TRBV7-6
size: NA
J: TRBJ2-1

CDR3: CASSFRGREYNEQFF
DNA: TGTGCCAGCAGCTTCCGGGGGAGGGAATACAATGAGCAGTTCTTC
D: TRBD2
V: TRBV7-9
size: NA
J: TRBJ2-1

CDR3: CASSVSGTHEFF
DNA: TGTGCCAGCAGTGTTAGCGGGACGCACGAGTTCTTC
D: TRBD2
V: TRBV27
size: NA
J: TRBJ2-1

CDR3: CASSLGQGGGYEQYF
DNA: TGTGCCAGCTCACTAGGACAGGGTGGTGGCTACGAGCAGTACTTC
D: TRBD1
V: TRBV18
size: NA
J: TRBJ2-7

CDR3: CASSKGTLNTGELFF
DNA: TGTGCCAGCAGTAAGGGGACACTCAACACCGGGGAGCTGTTTTTT
D: NA
V: TRBV25-1
size: NA
J: TRBJ2-2

CDR3: CASTRRRGEHTIYF
DNA: TGTGCCAGCACTCGAAGGAGGGGAGAACACACCATATATTTT
D: NA
V: TRBV7-2
size: NA
J: TRBJ1-3